A selection of T cell receptor beta chains follows, all from one sample in a study of identical twins. Each CDR3 protein is one row after TCRdb ran MiXCR on the 5' RACE reads. The sample has 500,000 or so distinct CDR3 sequences; roughly a fifth are singletons. These data also formed part of another study, on T cells expressing NK-cell markers.

Material for sequencing was CD4+ T cells sorted from blood. These receptors were collected from a woman under 30 in good health. Each CDR3 is given with its conserved first and last residue. The order of the fields is clone size, J gene, V gene, D gene, CDR3 DNA, CDR3 protein. A D gene is named only where the DNA matches it firmly. A row's size may be missing; if present it is once, few, many or a size class.

clone size: .
J gene: TRBJ1-1
V gene: TRBV7-2
D gene: TRBD1
CDR3 DNA: TGTGCCAGCAGCGGTATCAGGGGGCGAGTTGAAGCTTTCTTT
CDR3 protein: CASSGIRGRVEAFF

clone size: .
J gene: TRBJ1-2
V gene: TRBV12-3/TRBV12-4
D gene: .
CDR3 DNA: TGTGCCAGCAGTTTACCCTTGAACTATGGCTACACCTTC
CDR3 protein: CASSLPLNYGYTF

clone size: many
J gene: TRBJ2-4
V gene: TRBV5-1
D gene: .
CDR3 DNA: TGCGCCAGCAGGGAGAACAGGGACACTCAGTACTTC
CDR3 protein: CASRENRDTQYF

clone size: .
J gene: TRBJ2-3
V gene: TRBV30
D gene: .
CDR3 DNA: TGTGCCTGGAGACGACTATCTAGCACAGATACGCAGTATTTT
CDR3 protein: CAWRRLSSTDTQYF

clone size: .
J gene: TRBJ1-2
V gene: TRBV5-1
D gene: .
CDR3 DNA: TGCGCCAGCAGTCCGAGGCAGAACTATGGCTACACCTTC
CDR3 protein: CASSPRQNYGYTF

clone size: .
J gene: TRBJ1-2
V gene: TRBV2
D gene: .
CDR3 DNA: TGTGCCAGCATCCTGTGGTGGGGCAGCCTAGCTGGCTACACCTTC
CDR3 protein: CASILWWGSLAGYTF

clone size: .
J gene: TRBJ1-5
V gene: TRBV27
D gene: TRBD1
CDR3 DNA: TGTGCCAGCAGTACGACAGGGGGCTTGGGTCAGCCCCAGCATTTT
CDR3 protein: CASSTTGGLGQPQHF

clone size: few
J gene: TRBJ1-4
V gene: TRBV5-5
D gene: .
CDR3 DNA: TGTGCCAGCAGCTCGCGGGACGGGAGAGATCAACTGTTTTTT
CDR3 protein: CASSSRDGRDQLFF

clone size: .
J gene: TRBJ2-1
V gene: TRBV12-3/TRBV12-4
D gene: .
CDR3 DNA: TGTGCCAGCAGTTTAAGACGATTACCCTACAATGAGCAGTTCTTC
CDR3 protein: CASSLRRLPYNEQFF

clone size: .
J gene: TRBJ2-1
V gene: TRBV12-3/TRBV12-4
D gene: .
CDR3 DNA: TGTGCCAGCGGATTGACAGTTAATGAGCAGTTCTTC
CDR3 protein: CASGLTVNEQFF

clone size: few
J gene: TRBJ2-1
V gene: TRBV2
D gene: .
CDR3 DNA: TGTGCCAGCAGGATCTCGGAACTCCTTATAAGTTCCTACAATGAGCAGTTCTTC
CDR3 protein: CASRISELLISSYNEQFF

clone size: few
J gene: TRBJ2-3
V gene: TRBV20-1
D gene: TRBD1
CDR3 DNA: TGCAGTGCGGAGACAGGGGGCACAGATACGCAGTATTTT
CDR3 protein: CSAETGGTDTQYF

clone size: .
J gene: TRBJ2-1
V gene: TRBV4-1
D gene: TRBD2
CDR3 DNA: TGCGCCAGCAGCCAAGGTATACTAGCGGGGTCCCTCGATGAGCAGTTCTTC
CDR3 protein: CASSQGILAGSLDEQFF

clone size: .
J gene: TRBJ2-2
V gene: TRBV24-1
D gene: TRBD1
CDR3 DNA: TGTGCCACCAGTGATCCACGACAGGGGAGGACGGCGGAGCTGTTTTTT
CDR3 protein: CATSDPRQGRTAELFF

clone size: many
J gene: TRBJ2-1
V gene: TRBV12-3/TRBV12-4
D gene: .
CDR3 DNA: TGTGCCAGCAGTAGAACTAGGGACAATGAGCAGTTCTTC
CDR3 protein: CASSRTRDNEQFF

clone size: few
J gene: TRBJ2-5
V gene: TRBV2
D gene: .
CDR3 DNA: TGTGCCAGCAGTTCCTGGCGGGTATTCGGGGAGACCCAGTACTTC
CDR3 protein: CASSSWRVFGETQYF

clone size: .
J gene: TRBJ2-7
V gene: TRBV6-1
D gene: TRBD1
CDR3 DNA: TGTGCCAGCAGGAAAGGACAGGGGCCCTACGAGCAGTACTTC
CDR3 protein: CASRKGQGPYEQYF

clone size: once
J gene: TRBJ1-1
V gene: TRBV20-1
D gene: .
CDR3 DNA: TGCAGTGCTACCGGGAGAGAAACTGAAGCTTTCTTT
CDR3 protein: CSATGRETEAFF

clone size: .
J gene: TRBJ1-2
V gene: TRBV20-1
D gene: .
CDR3 DNA: TGCAGTGCTAGAGTCAGAAACTATGGCTACACCTTC
CDR3 protein: CSARVRNYGYTF